The 20 T cell receptor beta chains below were found in one sample sequenced in a study of Ad26.COV2.S vaccination and SARS-CoV-2 variants. The treatment: over 15 received Ad26.COV2.S at low or high dose, single or two shots; a few received placebo; per-sample allocation not given. Day 63 following the first vaccine or placebo injection was when the samples were taken. Profiled with immunoSEQ multiplex PCR; TCRdb holds only in-frame clones, not every one. The sample holds roughly 400,000 clones, around 93% seen once. The source was peripheral blood, collected in a trial of Ad26.COV2.S vaccine versus placebo. Receptor source: a person between 18 and 65 years old who received the Ad26.COV2.S COVID-19 vaccine or a placebo.

J is TRBJ2-7 and V is TRBV27; D tentatively fits TRBD1 or TRBD2 (5 bases each). Germline V gene lookup returns CDR1 MNHEY and CDR2 SMNVEV (reference sequence). The CDR3 totals 14 residues. The V end lost 4 bases, the J end lost 2 bases, and 12 bases lay between the germline ends. This CDR3 is CASSSRGDPYEQYF. The CDR3 nucleotides read TGTGCCAGCAGTTCCCGGGGCGACCCCTACGAGCAGTACTTC.

V gene TRBV5-6 combines with J gene TRBJ1-5; D is unclear. In germline, CDR1 is SGHDT, CDR2 YYEEEE. The CDR3 extends over 16 amino acids. Trimming removed 0 bases from V and 0 bases from J, with 10 bases in between. The CDR3 region has the DNA TGTGCCAGCAGCTTGGGAGCAGGTTATAGCAATCAGCCCCAGCATTTT. Translating gives CASSLGAGYSNQPQHF. Full variable domain (missing parts from reference TRBV5-6 and TRBJ1-5): DAGVTQSPTHLIKTRGQQVTLRCSPKSGHDTVSWYQQALGQGPQFIFQYYEEEERQRGNFPDRFSGHQFPNYSSELNVNALLLGDSALYLCASSLGAGYSNQPQHFGDGTRLSIL.

The chain joins TRBV5-5 to TRBJ1-1; D remains unclear. CDR1 and CDR2 (germline): SGHKS, YYEKEE (reference sequence). This CDR3 spans 13 amino acids. V was pared by 0 bases and J by 3 bases, with 6 bases between. This CDR3 is CASSLVEYTEAFF. The CDR3 nucleotides read TGTGCCAGCAGCTTGGTGGAGTACACTGAAGCTTTCTTT. The variable domain in full, with the rest retrieved from reference TRBV5-5 and TRBJ1-1, is DAGVTQSPTHLIKTRGQQVTLRCSPISGHKSVSWYQQVLGQGPQFIFQYYEKEERGRGNFPDRFSARQFPNYSSELNVNALLLGDSALYLCASSLVEYTEAFFGQGTRLTVV.

This clone was recorded only once. The rearrangement uses TRBV6-5 and TRBJ2-7; D not certain. Germline V gene sequence: CDR1 MNHEY, CDR2 SVGAGI. V lost 5 bases and J 4 bases, leaving 9 bases between the germline ends. CDR3 length: 12 amino acids. CDR3 protein: CASSMSPYEQYF. CDR3 in DNA: TGTGCCAGCAGTATGTCCCCATACGAGCAGTACTTC.

The chain recombines TRBV19 with TRBJ2-7, with D perhaps matching TRBD1 (5 bases). Trimming cost V 1 base and J 0 bases, with 7 bases left between them. The length of the CDR3 is 14 residues. Germline CDR1 and CDR2: LNHDA and SQIVND (reference sequence). In nucleotides, the CDR3 is TGTGCCAGTAGTATAGCCGACAGCTCCTACGAGCAGTACTTC. Encoded protein: CASSIADSSYEQYF.

The chain has TRBV7-9 and TRBJ2-3, with no clear D. Deletions cut 0 bases from V and 4 bases from J, with 11 bases between. Germline CDR1 reads SEHNR; CDR2 reads FQNEAQ (reference sequence). This CDR3 is built from 15 residues. The CDR3 protein is CASSLAQVGADTQYF. Here the CDR3 DNA reads TGTGCCAGCAGCTTAGCGCAGGTTGGCGCAGATACGCAGTATTTT.

This clone is a singleton in its sample. The chain joins TRBV28 to TRBJ1-2; D is unresolved. In germline, CDR1 is MDHEN, CDR2 SYDVKM. The CDR3 contains 11 residues. V was cut by 3 bases and J by 12 bases, with 11 bases left in between. CDR3 loop: CASSFGWYHTF. The CDR3 DNA reads as TGTGCCAGCAGTTTTGGGTGGTACCACACCTTC.

The genes are TRBV28 and TRBJ2-1, with D perhaps matching TRBD1 (6 bases). Trimming took off 1 base at V and 5 bases at J, with 6 bases between the two ends. The germline gives CDR1 MDHEN, CDR2 SYDVKM. The CDR3 sequence is 13 residues long. This CDR3 is CASSLYRDNEQFF. DNA of the CDR3: TGTGCCAGCAGTTTATACAGGGACAATGAGCAGTTCTTC.

V and J are TRBV11-2 and TRBJ2-3, with D unclear. The CDR3 totals 13 residues. V was shortened by 2 bases and J by 5 bases, with 8 bases between the two germline ends. Germline CDR1 is SGHAT and CDR2 is FQNNGV. CDR3 in DNA: TGTGCCAGCAGCTTAAGGCTCGGAGATACGCAGTATTTT. It encodes CASSLRLGDTQYF.

The chain is built from TRBV4-2 and TRBJ2-5; 7 nucleotides line up with TRBD2. Germline V gene lookup returns CDR1 LGHNA and CDR2 YNFKEQ. V trimming: 0 bases; J trimming: 4 bases; junction bases outside the gene matches: 8. The CDR3 loop spans 16 amino acids. The CDR3 DNA follows: TGTGCCAGCAGCCAAGATGGGACGGGGGGAGGAGAGACCCAGTACTTC. Protein sequence: CASSQDGTGGGETQYF.

This chain links TRBV28 with TRBJ2-7; perhaps TRBD1 as D (6 bases). Germline CDR1 and CDR2: MDHEN and SYDVKM. Trimming cost V 8 bases and J 6 bases, with 17 bases left between them. CDR3 length equals 13 residues. CDR3 region: CASRIPGAGEQYF. CDR3 sequence (DNA): TGTGCCAGCCGTATACCAGGGGCCGGCGAGCAGTACTTC.

V gene TRBV7-9 combines with J gene TRBJ2-3; no clear D gene. The germline V gene encodes CDR1 SEHNR and CDR2 FQNEAQ (reference sequence). CDR3 length: 14 amino acids. V dropped 3 bases and J dropped 0 bases, with 7 bases sitting between them. CDR3 DNA: TGTGCCAGCAGCTTTGAGGCTAGCACAGATACGCAGTATTTT. This translates into CASSFEASTDTQYF.

The V gene is TRBV6-5, the J gene TRBJ2-3; TRBD1 aligns across 10 bases. Per the germline V gene, CDR1 is MNHEY and CDR2 is SVGAGI. Trimming cost V 6 bases and J 6 bases; bases outside gene matches: 9. The CDR3 totals 15 residues. CDR3 nucleotides: TGTGCCAGCAGGGGAGACAGGGGGCTTTCCGATACGCAGTATTTT. Translation: CASRGDRGLSDTQYF.

In this sample, this clone turned up once. This chain joins TRBV28 and TRBJ1-4, with TRBD1 matching 9 bases. Germline V CDR1 and CDR2: MDHEN, SYDVKM. CDR3 length: 15 residues. V lost 6 bases and J lost 8; bases outside the gene matches: 10. This CDR3 is CASRPSGTGNEKLFF. CDR3 coding DNA: TGTGCCAGCAGACCTTCCGGGACAGGGAACGAAAAACTGTTTTTT.

The CDR3 nucleotides are TGCGCCAGCAGCTTGGGAGGCAGGGAACGGGATAATTCACCCCTCCACTTT. Amino acids: CASSLGGRERDNSPLHF. The chain uses TRBV5-1 and TRBJ1-6, with D possibly being TRBD1 (5 bases). V lost 0 bases, J lost 5 bases, and 15 bases lay in between. The CDR3 spans 17 residues. Per the germline V gene, CDR1 is SGHRS and CDR2 is YFSETQ.

The CDR3 here is CAAQPGGQETLMKKLFF. The DNA of the CDR3 is TGTGCCGCACAACCCGGGGGACAGGAGACTCTAATGAAAAAACTGTTTTTT. The gene calls are TRBV28 and TRBJ1-4; 8 positions match TRBD1. The germline V gene has CDR1 MDHEN and CDR2 SYDVKM. V lost 11 bases and J lost 9; bases outside the gene matches: 23. There are 17 residues in the CDR3.

In DNA form, the CDR3 reads TGTGCCAGCAGGCCCGGGACTTTAAATGAGCAGTTCTTC. It codes for CASRPGTLNEQFF. The V gene is TRBV12-3 or TRBV12-4, the J gene TRBJ2-1; D is possibly TRBD2 (6 bases). V was pared by 6 bases and J by 7 bases, with 13 bases between. The CDR3 length is 13 residues.

The rearrangement links TRBV4-1 to TRBJ2-7; 10 bases map to TRBD1. Germline values: CDR1 MGHRA, CDR2 YSYEKL. The J segment lost 4 bases and the V segment lost 2 bases, leaving 8 bases of the junction unmatched. This CDR3 contains 16 residues. The CDR3 reads CASSQPTTGGGYEQYF. The CDR3 bases are TGCGCCAGCAGCCAACCCACGACAGGGGGCGGGTACGAGCAGTACTTC.

This chain uses TRBV11-3 with TRBJ1-6, with D tentatively TRBD1 (5 bases). The V gene's germline CDR1 is SGHNT and CDR2 YENEEA. V lost 0 bases and J 6 bases, leaving 6 bases between the germline ends. CDR3 length: 14 amino acids. CDR3 nucleotide sequence: TGTGCCAGCAGCTTAGACGGGGCTAATTCACCCCTCCACTTT. It encodes CASSLDGANSPLHF. Variable domain in full (rest from reference TRBV11-3 and TRBJ1-6): EAGVVQSPRYKIIEKKQPVAFWCNPISGHNTLYWYLQNLGQGPELLIRYENEEAVDDSQLPKDRFSAERLKGVDSTLKIQPAELGDSAVYLCASSLDGANSPLHFGNGTRLTVT.

This clone came up once. The chain couples TRBV30 to TRBJ1-5; the D gene is possibly TRBD1 (6 bases). Germline V gene data show CDR1 as GTSNPN and CDR2 as SVGIG (reference sequence). The CDR3 sequence is 15 residues long. Deletions cut 2 bases from V and 3 bases from J, with 14 bases between. The CDR3 DNA reads as TGTGCCTGGAGTCGGTCAGGGGCCTTCAATCAGCCCCAGCATTTT. Protein sequence: CAWSRSGAFNQPQHF.